The 7 T cell receptor beta chains listed next were all sequenced from one sample in a study of regulatory T cells in long-lasting Graves disease (dated by TCRdb to about 2021). The library relied on multiplex PCR. The sequencing machine was an Illumina HiSeq 4000. iRepertoire HTBI primers and Arm-PCR amplification of CDR3 regions were used to construct TCR beta libraries. TCRdb reprocessing: public reads trimmed at Q25 with fastp, clones called with MiXCR, in-frame beta chains kept. Here each entry gathers all rows of one CDR3 protein and keeps the most common genes and DNA. Here the sample has 450,000 to 600,000 distinct CDR3 sequences; less than 15% occur a single time. The top ten clones comprise about 9.1% of the sample. In the paper's terms, the time point label means: newly diagnosed GD, antithyroid drugs for less than 3 months. RNA was extracted from PBMCs in TRIzol for both TCR sequencing and RNA sequencing.

The sample was also reused in another study, on T cells in Graves' hyperthyroidism and ophthalmopathy.

The input for sequencing was peripheral blood mononuclear cells (PBMCs), taken at new diagnosis, from a patient treated with antithyroid drugs. These receptors all come from a young man with Graves disease. Donor details come from another sample of the same person, matched by shared clones.

The sample holds many counts of this clonotype. The gene calls are TRBV2 and TRBJ2-7; D possibly matches TRBD1 or TRBD2 (5 bases each). The V end was cut by 7 bases, the J end by 3 bases, with 19 bases between. CDR1 is SNHLY, CDR2 FYNNEI, per germline. CDR3 length: 15 amino acids. As DNA, the CDR3 is TGTGCCAGCACCGAAACTGGGGGAACCCGCTACGAGCAGTACTTC. Translated: CASTETGGTRYEQYF.

This clonotype was found a few times. The V call is TRBV11-2, the J call TRBJ2-7; 9 bases map to TRBD1. The V gene end was trimmed by 5 bases and the J gene end by 5 bases; junction bases not matched to a gene: 10. From germline, CDR1 is SGHAT and CDR2 FQNNGV. The CDR3 has 15 amino acids. CDR3 amino acids: CASSQEITGGDEQYF. The CDR3 region has the DNA TGTGCCAGCAGCCAAGAAATAACAGGGGGCGACGAGCAGTACTTC.

This clonotype turned up a few times. CDR3 region: CASSPGPSGDTQYF. The CDR3 DNA sequence: TGTGCCAGTAGTCCCGGGCCCAGCGGAGATACGCAGTATTTT. The J gene is TRBJ2-3, the V gene TRBV19, with a possible D match to TRBD2 (5 bases). The ends were cut back, 5 bases at V and 5 bases at J, with 14 bases in the middle. The V gene's germline CDR1 is LNHDA and CDR2 SQIVND (reference sequence). The CDR3 covers 14 residues.

In its sample, this clonotype was seen a few times. The chain has TRBV20-1 and TRBJ2-2, with 7 bases matching TRBD1. The CDR3 runs to 17 residues. The junction had 14 bases not matched to a gene; V was cut back by 1 base and J by 6 bases. CDR1 and CDR2 (germline): DFQATT, SNEGSKA (reference sequence). CDR3 bases: TGCAGTGCTAGAGGAACTCGAGGGCGCCAGGGGGCCGGGGAGCTGTTTTTT. It is translated as CSARGTRGRQGAGELFF.

This clonotype showed up many times. J is TRBJ2-5 and V is TRBV24-1, with D possibly being TRBD1 (5 bases). The ends were cut back, 4 bases at V and 5 bases at J, with 13 bases in the middle. Germline assignment: CDR1 KGHDR and CDR2 SFDVKD. The CDR3 contains 14 residues. CDR3 amino acids: CATSEDQGWETQYF. CDR3 coding DNA: TGTGCCACCAGTGAAGACCAGGGTTGGGAGACCCAGTACTTC.

J is TRBJ1-5 and V is TRBV19, with 7 positions matching TRBD1. Looked up from germline, CDR1 is LNHDA and CDR2 is SQIVND (reference sequence). The length of the CDR3 is 12 residues. The V segment lost 5 bases and the J segment 8 bases; nucleotides outside the gene matches: 3. The CDR3 DNA reads TGTGCCAGTAGTGATCAGGGGGAGCCCCAGCATTTT. Amino acids: CASSDQGEPQHF.

This clonotype was observed at least ten times. This chain links TRBV11-3 with TRBJ2-3; 8 nucleotides match TRBD1. Trimming removed 5 bases from V and 5 bases from J; junction bases left unmatched: 12. This CDR3 is 16 amino acids long. CDR1 SGHNT and CDR2 YENEEA come from the germline V gene. The DNA of the CDR3 is TGTGCCAGCAGCCCTTCCGGCCGGACAGGGCAAGATACGCAGTATTTT. This sequence encodes CASSPSGRTGQDTQYF.